These 11 T cell receptor beta chains share one sample of origin, sequenced in a study of blood T cell repertoires in COVID-19. TCRdb's table, derived via immunoSEQ multiplex PCR, lists solely in-frame clones and lacks some. Of some 300,000 clones detected, less than 90% appear once; the ten largest clones hold under 15%. Sequencing was carried out using peripheral blood. Every receptor here comes from a woman between 70 and 85 years old with COVID-19, enrolled during active disease.

The chain has TRBV19 and TRBJ1-5, with D hard to call. The CDR3 runs to 13 residues. Germline V gives CDR1 LNHDA, CDR2 SQIVND (reference sequence). Trimming took 5 bases from V and 3 from J, leaving 8 bases between them. This chain's CDR3 is CASSYSLNQPQHF. The CDR3 nucleotides are TGTGCCAGTAGTTACAGTCTCAATCAGCCCCAGCATTTT.

On this clone: A read error may account for a junction end that differs from germline. The chain is built from TRBV5-1 and TRBJ1-2; D is unresolved. This CDR3 is 15 amino acids long. Germline V gene lookup returns CDR1 SGHRS and CDR2 YFSETQ. The chain's CDR3 is CASSLEGIPDYGYTF. In DNA form, the CDR3 reads TGCGCCAGCAGCTTGGAAGGGATACCCGACTACGGCTACACCTTC.

V gene TRBV9 combines with J gene TRBJ2-6; 7 bases align to TRBD1. Germline values: CDR1 SGDLS, CDR2 YYNGEE. The CDR3 sequence is 17 residues long. Germline trimming cut 6 bases from V and 1 base from J; bases unmatched to any gene: 10. The CDR3 DNA reads as TGTGCCAGCACTCCCGCTTCAGGGGGATCTGGGGCCAACGTCCTGACTTTC. Protein product: CASTPASGGSGANVLTF.

The rearrangement joins TRBV7-9 to TRBJ2-7; D is uncertain. Per germline, CDR1 SEHNR and CDR2 FQNEAQ (reference sequence). The CDR3 has 12 amino acids. V was pared by 2 bases and J by 6 bases, with 8 bases between. In DNA form, the CDR3 reads TGTGCCAGCAGCTTATCAGTTGGCGAGCAGTACTTC. It specifies CASSLSVGEQYF.

This clone showed up just a few times. V usage is TRBV5-6 and J usage is TRBJ1-3; D gene uncertain. The germline V gene encodes CDR1 SGHDT and CDR2 YYEEEE. The CDR3 loop spans 14 amino acids. The V gene lost 4 bases and the J gene lost 4 bases, with 12 bases spanning the gap. The CDR3 DNA reads TGTGCCAGCAGCACGCCCAAACAGGGAAACACCATATATTTT. It translates to CASSTPKQGNTIYF.

V is TRBV9 and J is TRBJ1-5; D is possibly TRBD1 (6 bases). The CDR3 extends over 15 amino acids. V shed 3 bases and J shed 2 bases, with 12 bases lying between them. In germline, CDR1 is SGDLS, CDR2 YYNGEE. CDR3: CASSGGAGGNQPQHF. DNA for the CDR3: TGTGCCAGCAGCGGAGGGGCAGGGGGCAATCAGCCCCAGCATTTT.

The rearrangement uses TRBV6-2 or TRBV6-3 and TRBJ1-5; D might be TRBD1 (6 bases). V dropped 0 bases and J dropped 6 bases, with 21 bases sitting between them. CDR1 and CDR2 (germline): MNHEY, SVGEGT. The CDR3 runs 18 residues. CDR3 DNA sequence: TGTGCCAGCAGTTACTCTCCCGGCAGGGGAGGGGTTGGTCAGCCCCAGCATTTT. Protein product: CASSYSPGRGGVGQPQHF.

The CDR3 bases are TGTGCCAGCACCCCTGGTCTGACAGGCAGGGGAGGCTACACCTTC. Translated, it gives CASTPGLTGRGGYTF. The chain has TRBV6-2 or TRBV6-3 and TRBJ1-2; TRBD1 might be the D (6 bases). Trimming took off 7 bases at V and 8 bases at J, with 23 bases between the two ends. Germline CDR1 reads MNHEY; CDR2 reads SVGEGT. This CDR3 region has 15 residues.

The chain joins TRBV9 to TRBJ2-1; 10 bases fit TRBD2. V lost 0 bases, J lost 6 bases, and 3 bases stayed unmatched. CDR1 and CDR2 from the germline V gene are SGDLS and YYNGEE. This CDR3 has 15 residues. Written as DNA, the CDR3 is TGTGCCAGCAGCGTAGTTGCTAGCGGGGGCAATGAGCAGTTCTTC. Its translation is CASSVVASGGNEQFF.

The CDR3 DNA reads as TGTGCCAGCAGCCAAGGAGTCCTATCCACCGGGGAGCTGTTTTTT. This sequence encodes CASSQGVLSTGELFF. The rearrangement uses TRBV3-1 (or the pseudogene TRBV3-2) and TRBJ2-2; D remains ambiguous. Trimming removed 1 base from V and 4 bases from J, with 10 bases in between. The germline V gene has CDR1 LGHDT and CDR2 YNNKEL (reference sequence). The CDR3 has 15 residues.

This CDR3 reads CASSPYRVDYGYTF. In DNA, the CDR3 is TGTGCCAGCAGTCCCTACAGGGTTGACTATGGCTACACCTTC. This rearrangement joins TRBV27 to TRBJ1-2; tentatively, D is TRBD1 (6 bases). V shed 5 bases and J shed 3 bases, with 13 bases lying between them. Germline V gene lookup returns CDR1 MNHEY and CDR2 SMNVEV (reference sequence). The CDR3 runs 14 residues.